One sample yielded the 14 T cell receptor beta chains listed below, sequenced in a study of blood T cell repertoires in COVID-19. This table comes from immunoSEQ multiplex PCR, and its TCRdb copy is limited to in-frame clones, with some not included. The sample has 200,000 to 300,000 clones, 70% to 90% seen once. Sequencing was done on a sample of PBMCs or T cells enriched from blood (not recorded which). All receptors derive from a woman between 40 and 55 years old with acute COVID-19.

To note about this clone: A read error is possible here, since a much larger clone lies one base away. This sample also contains other DNA sequences that code for the same CDR3. The V gene is TRBV5-4, the J gene TRBJ2-1; TRBD2 agrees at 7 bases. CDR1 and CDR2 (germline): SGHNT, YYREEE (reference sequence). The junction had 11 bases not matched to a gene; V was cut back by 1 base and J by 7 bases. This CDR3 spans 16 amino acids. The CDR3 spells CASSLRGGSTPNEQFF. CDR3 in DNA: TGTGCCAGCAGCTTGCGGGGCGGGAGTACTCCAAATGAGCAGTTCTTC.

This chain links TRBV7-9 with TRBJ1-1; D is unclear. The CDR3 is 14 residues long. Per the germline V gene, CDR1 is SEHNR and CDR2 is FQNEAQ (reference sequence). V lost 3 bases and J 0 bases, leaving 8 bases between the germline ends. This CDR3 is CASSFGSVNTEAFF. The CDR3 DNA follows: TGTGCCAGCAGCTTCGGGTCGGTGAACACTGAAGCTTTCTTT.

The chain employs TRBV9 and TRBJ2-1; TRBD2 agrees at 10 bases. Trimming took 1 base from V and 0 from J; bases not matched to a gene: 1. The CDR3 consists of 16 residues. The V gene's germline CDR1 is SGDLS and CDR2 YYNGEE. CDR3 DNA sequence: TGTGCCAGCAGCGTACCTAGCGGGAGCTCCTACAATGAGCAGTTCTTC. Amino acids: CASSVPSGSSYNEQFF.

The chain has TRBV10-3 and TRBJ1-4; 9 bases are a match to TRBD1. V trimming: 3 bases; J trimming: 5 bases; junction bases outside the gene matches: 7. CDR1 ENHRY and CDR2 SYGVKD come from the germline V gene. CDR3 length: 16 residues. The CDR3 DNA follows: TGTGCCATCAGTGATAAATCCGGGACAGGGAATGAAAAACTGTTTTTT. Protein sequence: CAISDKSGTGNEKLFF.

The chain combines TRBV5-1 with TRBJ2-5; TRBD2 matches at 7 bases. After removal of 6 bases from V and 2 bases from J, the junction contained 10 bases not matched to a gene. The CDR3 loop spans 15 amino acids. Germline CDR1 reads SGHRS; CDR2 reads YFSETQ. The CDR3 nucleotides are TGCGCCAGCACCGAGGCACCGGGACTACAAGAGACCCAGTACTTC. It translates to CASTEAPGLQETQYF.

The chain employs TRBV28 and TRBJ1-3; D may be TRBD1 (5 bases). Germline CDR1 reads MDHEN; CDR2 reads SYDVKM. With 2 bases removed from V and 5 bases from J, the gap between germline ends came to 7 bases. The CDR3 loop spans 13 amino acids. Written as DNA, the CDR3 is TGTGCCAGCAGTTTACAGGGCAGAAACACCATATATTTT. Translating gives CASSLQGRNTIYF.

The chain couples TRBV2 to TRBJ1-4; TRBD1 aligns across 7 bases. Unmatched junction bases numbered 12, after V lost 6 bases and J lost 2 bases. Germline CDR1 reads SNHLY; CDR2 reads FYNNEI. The CDR3 has 17 amino acids. The CDR3 coding sequence is TGTGCCAGCAGAAGACAGGGAGATCCAGCGACTAATGAAAAACTGTTTTTT. It encodes CASRRQGDPATNEKLFF. The full variable domain, rest sourced from reference TRBV2 and TRBJ1-4, is EPEVTQTPSHQVTQMGQEVILRCVPISNHLYFYWYRQILGQKVEFLVSFYNNEISEKSEIFDDQFSVERPDGSNFTLKIRSTKLEDSAMYFCASRRQGDPATNEKLFFGSGTQLSVL.

The genes are TRBV24-1 and TRBJ2-5, with 12 bases aligning to TRBD1. Looked up from germline, CDR1 is KGHDR and CDR2 is SFDVKD. The CDR3 runs to 18 residues. V was pared by 2 bases and J by 0 bases, with 6 bases of the junction left unmatched. CDR3 sequence: CATSDSGTGGGYQETQYF. The CDR3 coding sequence is TGTGCCACCAGTGATTCCGGGACAGGGGGCGGTTACCAAGAGACCCAGTACTTC.

J is TRBJ1-2 and V is TRBV5-4; TRBD1 matches 8 bases. This CDR3 is built from 14 residues. Germline CDR1 and CDR2: SGHNT and YYREEE (reference sequence). Losses at the gene ends were 3 bases for V and 3 bases for J; bases not matched to a gene: 4. The CDR3: CASSSGQGDYGYTF. The CDR3 coding sequence is TGTGCCAGCAGCTCAGGACAGGGCGACTATGGCTACACCTTC.

The chain couples TRBV14 to TRBJ2-5, with no clear D. The V end lost 4 bases, the J end lost 2 bases, and 8 bases lay between the germline ends. The CDR3 is 13 residues long. In germline, CDR1 is SGHDN, CDR2 FVKESK. The CDR3 sequence is CASSPQLQETQYF. CDR3 nucleotide sequence: TGTGCCAGCAGCCCGCAACTACAAGAGACCCAGTACTTC.

The V call is TRBV6-2 or TRBV6-3, the J call TRBJ2-1; 8 nucleotides align to TRBD2. This CDR3 region has 16 residues. Germline V gene data show CDR1 as MNHEY and CDR2 as SVGEGT. V dropped 1 base and J dropped 3; count of bases not matched to a gene: 5. The CDR3 is CASSYWDRGGYNEQFF. Written as DNA, the CDR3 is TGTGCCAGCAGTTACTGGGACCGGGGGGGCTACAATGAGCAGTTCTTC.

V usage is TRBV19 and J usage is TRBJ1-2, with D unclear. The V end lost 3 bases, the J end lost 3 bases, and 11 bases lay between the germline ends. This CDR3 has 14 amino acids. Germline V CDR1 and CDR2: LNHDA, SQIVND (reference sequence). The CDR3 reads CASSINGMDYGYTF. The CDR3 DNA follows: TGTGCCAGTAGTATCAACGGGATGGACTATGGCTACACCTTC.

This sequence joins TRBV2 and TRBJ1-5, with D possibly being TRBD1 (6 bases). The germline V gene has CDR1 SNHLY and CDR2 FYNNEI. Trimming took off 5 bases at V and 0 bases at J, with 11 bases between the two ends. The CDR3 contains 15 residues. The CDR3 here is CASSLRTDSNQPQHF. The CDR3, as DNA: TGTGCCAGCAGTCTGCGGACAGATAGCAATCAGCCCCAGCATTTT.

This chain joins TRBV25-1 and TRBJ1-1; D is undetermined. Trimming pared 5 bases from V and 9 bases from J, leaving 10 bases between. This CDR3 contains 11 residues. Germline CDR1 reads MGHDK; CDR2 reads SYGVNS. The CDR3 here is CASSRDVQAFF. DNA for the CDR3: TGTGCCAGCAGTAGAGATGTACAAGCTTTCTTT.